This T cell receptor (beta chain) derives from a study of cytomegalovirus exposure and HLA in healthy donors. Study-level points and caveats: Another analysis was done later, and it associated around 17,000 TCR beta sequences with HLA alleles at 0.05 false discovery rate.

Points on this clone: What it recognizes is unknown.

V dropped 3 bases and J dropped 8 bases, with 14 bases sitting between them. Germline V gene lookup returns CDR1 MNHNS and CDR2 SASEGT. The CDR3 spans 14 residues. PCR was performed using 60 Vbeta and 13 Jbeta primers. Data came from immunoSEQ multiplex PCR; TCRdb stores just in-frame clones and leaves some out. Here the sample spans 140,000 to 150,000 clones, about 71% being singletons. The sample comprised PBMCs. This sequence originates from a woman aged 60 to 75 in good health and CMV-seropositive. The chain combines TRBV6-1 with TRBJ2-1, with D uncertain. The DNA for the CDR3 is TGTGCCAGCAGTGACCCCCCGGTTAGCTATGAGCAGTTCTTC. Residues: CASSDPPVSYEQFF.